These 27 T cell receptor beta chains were sequenced from one sample in a study of blood T cell repertoires in COVID-19. TCRdb's copy holds only in-frame clones and misses some; the assay was immunoSEQ multiplex PCR. The sample yields fewer than 200,000 clones, roughly 85% seen once. The specimen was peripheral blood. The receptors were gathered from an older woman with acute or convalescent COVID-19.

This clone has just a few counts. The V and J genes are TRBV2 and TRBJ1-6, with 8 bases that match TRBD1. The germline CDR1 and CDR2 sequences are SNHLY and FYNNEI. The CDR3 extends over 13 amino acids. The junction had 2 bases not matched to a gene; V was cut back by 6 bases and J by 7 bases. CDR3 nucleotide sequence: TGTGCCAGCAGACAGGGGGAAAATTCACCCCTCCACTTT. The encoded protein is CASRQGENSPLHF.

The chain recombines TRBV28 with TRBJ2-3, with TRBD2 matching 15 bases. V lost 4 bases to trimming and J lost 7 bases; unmatched junction nucleotides: 12. The germline V gene encodes CDR1 MDHEN and CDR2 SYDVKM. The CDR3 covers 18 residues. The DNA of the CDR3 is TGTGCCAGCAGTTCCCCGGCCGGGACTAGCGGGAGGCCGAATACGCAGTATTTT. Encoded protein: CASSSPAGTSGRPNTQYF.

This chain connects TRBV2 to TRBJ1-2, with D tentatively TRBD1 (6 bases). With 6 bases removed from V and 6 bases from J, the gap between germline ends came to 17 bases. Germline values: CDR1 SNHLY, CDR2 FYNNEI. This CDR3 contains 14 residues. Here the CDR3 DNA reads TGTGCCAGCAGGGCCCCGGGACACGCAAATGGCTACACCTTC. Amino acid sequence: CASRAPGHANGYTF.

This clone was observed a single time. The V call is TRBV28, the J call TRBJ2-5; TRBD2 aligns across 14 bases. V trimming: 2 bases; J trimming: 1 base; junction bases outside the gene matches: 12. The CDR3 consists of 20 residues. Germline V CDR1 and CDR2: MDHEN, SYDVKM. The CDR3, as DNA: TGTGCCAGCAGTTTAGGCATCTGGACTAGCGGGAGGCATTCCCAAGAGACCCAGTACTTC. Its translation is CASSLGIWTSGRHSQETQYF.

The chain joins TRBV6-5 to TRBJ1-5; tentative D call: TRBD1 (6 bases). The germline gives CDR1 MNHEY, CDR2 SVGAGI. The V and J ends lost 9 bases and 5 bases respectively, with 17 bases between them. There are 14 residues in the CDR3. DNA of the CDR3: TGTGCCAGTCCGGACAGTCTTATACATCAGCCCCAGCATTTT. This codes for CASPDSLIHQPQHF.

The chain links TRBV2 to TRBJ1-3; D not certain. V was trimmed by 1 base and J by 0 bases, leaving 4 bases between them. Germline CDR1 is SNHLY and CDR2 is FYNNEI. The CDR3 totals 14 residues. The chain's CDR3 is CASSEGLSGNTIYF. The CDR3 DNA reads TGTGCCAGCAGTGAAGGACTCTCTGGAAACACCATATATTTT.

This chain joins TRBV19 and TRBJ2-2, with D tentatively TRBD1 (5 bases). The CDR3 is 13 residues long. V lost 4 bases to trimming and J lost 5 bases, with 8 bases between them. Germline V CDR1 and CDR2: LNHDA, SQIVND (reference sequence). This chain's CDR3 is CASSTQGTGELFF. The CDR3 DNA sequence: TGTGCCAGTAGTACCCAGGGAACCGGGGAGCTGTTTTTT.

This rearrangement joins TRBV6-5 to TRBJ2-3, with 7 bases matching TRBD2. Germline CDR1 is MNHEY and CDR2 is SVGAGI. The CDR3 length is 13 residues. Losses at the gene ends were 7 bases for V and 2 bases for J; bases not matched to a gene: 3. CDR3 in DNA: TGTGCCAGCATCGCGGGAGCCACAGATACGCAGTATTTT. Translation: CASIAGATDTQYF.

The J gene is TRBJ1-4, the V gene TRBV19; weak D call: TRBD1 (5 bases). Trimming took off 3 bases at V and 7 bases at J, with 18 bases between the two ends. This CDR3 contains 16 residues. Germline CDR1 LNHDA, CDR2 SQIVND (reference sequence). As DNA, the CDR3 is TGTGCCAGTAGTATCAGGGCAGACGACCGTAGTGAAAAACTGTTTTTT. It is translated as CASSIRADDRSEKLFF.

The J gene is TRBJ2-2, the V gene TRBV29-1, with D tentatively TRBD1 (6 bases). V shed 6 bases and J shed 0 bases, with 14 bases lying between them. This CDR3 has 15 residues. Per germline, CDR1 SQVTM and CDR2 ANQGSEA. Here the CDR3 DNA reads TGCAGCGTAGGTTTCACAGGGTCGAACACCGGGGAGCTGTTTTTT. Protein product: CSVGFTGSNTGELFF.

J is TRBJ2-7 and V is TRBV5-5, with TRBD1 as a possible D gene (6 bases). The CDR3 contains 14 residues. Trimming pared 5 bases from V and 1 base from J, leaving 13 bases between. Per germline, CDR1 SGHKS and CDR2 YYEKEE (reference sequence). The CDR3 protein is CASSSYTGSYEQYF. The CDR3 DNA follows: TGTGCCAGCAGTTCTTACACAGGGTCCTACGAGCAGTACTTC.

The chain uses TRBV6-5 and TRBJ2-1; D may be TRBD2 (6 bases). The CDR3 runs to 13 residues. Trimming cost V 6 bases and J 7 bases, with 13 bases left between them. Germline V gene sequence: CDR1 MNHEY, CDR2 SVGAGI. Here the CDR3 reads CASREGGSNEQFF. CDR3 nucleotides: TGTGCCAGCAGGGAGGGTGGTTCGAATGAGCAGTTCTTC.

This chain links TRBV5-1 with TRBJ2-1; TRBD2 agrees at 10 bases. Trimming took 0 bases from V and 2 from J; bases not matched to a gene: 5. CDR3 length: 17 residues. CDR1 and CDR2 (germline): SGHRS, YFSETQ. CDR3 region: CASSLESGLAAYNEQFF. The CDR3 region has the DNA TGCGCCAGCAGCTTGGAGTCCGGACTAGCGGCCTACAATGAGCAGTTCTTC.

This rearrangement joins TRBV7-3 to TRBJ2-3, with 8 bases matching TRBD2. Germline V lookup: CDR1 SGHTA, CDR2 FQGTGA. V lost 5 bases, J lost 1 base, and 11 bases stayed unmatched. This CDR3 comprises 17 residues. Written as DNA, the CDR3 is TGTGCCAGCAGCCGCGGTAATGTCGGGAGGGGCACAGATACGCAGTATTTT. Translated, it gives CASSRGNVGRGTDTQYF. The whole variable domain, filled in from reference TRBV7-3 and TRBJ2-3, reads GAGVSQTPSNKVTEKGKYVELRCDPISGHTALYWYRQSLGQGPEFLIYFQGTGAADDSGLPNDRFFAVRPEGSVSTLKIQRTERGDSAVYLCASSRGNVGRGTDTQYFGPGTRLTVL.

Here the CDR3 reads CASVRGYGYTF. CDR3 in DNA: TGTGCCTCGGTCAGGGGCTATGGCTACACCTTC. The chain is built from TRBV30 and TRBJ1-2, with D tentatively TRBD1 (6 bases). The V and J ends lost 7 bases and 4 bases respectively, with 10 bases between them. CDR3 length: 11 residues. Germline lookup yields CDR1 GTSNPN and CDR2 SVGIG (reference sequence).

This clone appeared a single time. This sequence joins TRBV2 and TRBJ1-6; 7 bases map to TRBD1. V was clipped by 6 bases and J by 6 bases; unmatched bases: 2. The CDR3 spans 13 residues. Germline V CDR1 and CDR2: SNHLY, FYNNEI. The DNA for the CDR3 is TGTGCCAGCAGGGACAGGCCTAATTCACCCCTCCACTTT. It codes for CASRDRPNSPLHF.

V is TRBV11-2 and J is TRBJ1-1; possible D gene TRBD1, 6 bases. The CDR3 runs to 15 residues. CDR1 is SGHAT and CDR2 is FQNNGV in the germline V gene. V lost 0 bases to trimming and J lost 2 bases, with 10 bases between them. CDR3 residues: CASSLERTVNTEAFF. Written as DNA, the CDR3 is TGTGCCAGCAGCTTAGAACGGACAGTTAACACTGAAGCTTTCTTT.

This clone was seen only once. The chain joins TRBV18 to TRBJ2-6; tentatively, D is TRBD2 (5 bases). Trimming left V 6 bases short and J 1 base short, with 16 bases between. The germline V gene has CDR1 KGHSH and CDR2 LQKENI. CDR3 length equals 17 residues. The CDR3 loop reads CASSASTGLSGANVLTF. For the CDR3, the DNA is TGTGCCAGCTCCGCCAGCACGGGGTTGTCTGGGGCCAACGTCCTGACTTTC.

The rearrangement links TRBV30 to TRBJ2-1; 9 positions match TRBD2. V dropped 5 bases and J dropped 6; count of bases not matched to a gene: 11. The CDR3 spans 15 residues. The germline CDR1 and CDR2 sequences are GTSNPN and SVGIG (reference sequence). The CDR3 DNA sequence: TGTGCCTGGGCCTTCGATCGAGCGGGAGGCAATGAGCAGTTCTTC. Translating it yields CAWAFDRAGGNEQFF. Together with reference TRBV30 and TRBJ2-1, the CDR3 gives the full variable domain: SQTIHQWPATLVQPVGSPLSLECTVEGTSNPNLYWYRQAAGRGLQLLFYSVGIGQISSEVPQNLSASRPQDRQFILSSKKLLLSDSGFYLCAWAFDRAGGNEQFFGPGTRLTVL.

The J gene is TRBJ1-2, the V gene TRBV2; 9 nucleotides line up with TRBD1. CDR1 SNHLY and CDR2 FYNNEI come from the germline V gene. The CDR3 consists of 15 residues. Losses at the gene ends were 5 bases for V and 7 bases for J; bases not matched to a gene: 11. The CDR3 protein is CASSTRGQGSAGYTF. The CDR3 DNA is TGTGCCAGCAGTACTAGGGGACAGGGATCGGCTGGCTACACCTTC.

The chain uses TRBV30 and TRBJ2-3; 12 bases line up with TRBD2. Germline V gene data show CDR1 as GTSNPN and CDR2 as SVGIG (reference sequence). The V segment lost 5 bases and the J segment 7 bases; nucleotides outside the gene matches: 4. The CDR3 contains 13 residues. The CDR3 reads CAWVGLAGYTQYF. The CDR3 coding sequence is TGTGCCTGGGTCGGACTAGCGGGATATACGCAGTATTTT.

V gene TRBV23-1 combines with J gene TRBJ2-7; TRBD1 might be the D (5 bases). TRBV23-1 is an ORF, with its function uncertain. The V end was cut by 4 bases, the J end by 3 bases, with 13 bases between. The CDR3 sequence is 14 residues long. The CDR3 protein is CASSLDTPFYEQYF. The CDR3 DNA reads as TGCGCCAGCAGTCTGGACACTCCCTTCTACGAGCAGTACTTC.

The J gene is TRBJ2-1, the V gene TRBV5-1; a possible D gene is TRBD1 (6 bases). V lost 2 bases and J lost 5, with 14 bases in between. Germline V gives CDR1 SGHRS, CDR2 YFSETQ. This CDR3 region has 15 residues. This CDR3 reads CASSLQGRGNNEQFF. DNA of the CDR3: TGCGCCAGCAGCTTACAGGGAAGGGGGAACAATGAGCAGTTCTTC.

The rearrangement uses TRBV2 and TRBJ2-1; 9 positions agree with TRBD2. The V segment lost 10 bases and the J segment 1 base; nucleotides outside the gene matches: 11. The CDR3 has 16 amino acids. CDR1 and CDR2 from the germline V gene are SNHLY and FYNNEI. DNA of the CDR3: TGTGCCACCACGGATCTAGGACTAGCGTCCTACAATGAGCAGTTCTTC. This codes for CATTDLGLASYNEQFF.

The V call is TRBV14, the J call TRBJ2-2; D is ambiguous. Germline CDR1 and CDR2: SGHDN and FVKESK. V gave up 4 bases and J gave up 4 bases, with 10 bases separating them. The CDR3 consists of 14 residues. The CDR3 DNA follows: TGTGCCAGCAGCCGAGGAACGGGCACCGGGGAGCTGTTTTTT. Translating it yields CASSRGTGTGELFF.

The rearrangement uses TRBV9 and TRBJ1-2; D gene ambiguous. The V gene lost 1 base and the J gene lost 8 bases, with 12 bases spanning the gap. This CDR3 spans 13 amino acids. CDR1 and CDR2 from the germline V gene are SGDLS and YYNGEE. The CDR3 protein is CASSVSEGGGYTF. In DNA form, the CDR3 reads TGTGCCAGCAGCGTAAGTGAGGGAGGGGGCTACACCTTC.

Here the CDR3 DNA reads TGTGCCAGCAGCTCCCGACTAGCGGGAGTCGTGCTTCATGAGCAGTTCTTC. Its protein is CASSSRLAGVVLHEQFF. V and J are TRBV7-9 and TRBJ2-1; 12 bases map to TRBD2. Germline CDR1 reads SEHNR; CDR2 reads FQNEAQ (reference sequence). After removal of 4 bases from V and 8 bases from J, the junction contained 12 bases not matched to a gene. CDR3 length: 17 residues.